This TCR beta chain stems from a study of regulatory T cells in long-lasting Graves disease. Notes on the study in general: New patients shared fewer public clonotypes (around 980) than persistent patients did (about 3,000). Researchers reported studying only peripheral blood, not thyroid tissue.

CDR1 is MNHNS, CDR2 SASEGT, per germline. V gave up 7 bases and J gave up 5 bases; unmatched junction bases: 12. The CDR3 is 15 amino acids. Remarks on this clonotype: Its antigen remains unidentified.

iRepertoire HTBI primers and Arm-PCR of CDR3 regions built TCR beta libraries. TCRdb processed the multiplex PCR reads anew with MiXCR; each CDR3 protein has one entry. Found here are about 660,000 distinct CDR3 sequences, about 32% of them singletons; the top ten hold about two fifths. Specified time point: persistent/refractory GD, antithyroid drugs over 5 years with positive TRAb. Researchers made the TCR library from RNA that was extracted from PBMCs. The material was peripheral blood mononuclear cells (PBMCs), obtained when the disease was refractory, from a patient treated with antithyroid drugs. The chain combines TRBV6-1 with TRBJ1-2; 8 nucleotides line up with TRBD1. The origin of this receptor is a female donor with Graves disease. CDR3 sequence: CASTPGQGNIYGYTF. CDR3 in DNA: TGTGCCAGCACCCCCGGACAGGGAAATATTTATGGCTACACCTTC.